This passage covers 21 T cell receptor beta chains from one sample sequenced in a study of cytomegalovirus exposure and HLA in healthy donors. PCR amplification relied on 60 Vbeta primers (plus 13 Jbeta primers). Some clones are missing from TCRdb's copy, which holds only in-frame ones; the method was immunoSEQ multiplex PCR. The sample yields tens of thousands of clones, just under 80% seen once. What was sequenced was PBMCs. The receptors derive from a male donor in good health and CMV-seropositive.

The chain combines TRBV19 with TRBJ2-2; D gene unclear. The germline V and J ends were trimmed by 4 bases and 0 bases, with 18 bases remaining between them. CDR1 and CDR2 from the germline V gene are LNHDA and SQIVND (reference sequence). The CDR3 runs 18 residues. For the CDR3, the DNA is TGTGCCAGTAGTACCTTGCGCAGTGATACAGCGAACACCGGGGAGCTGTTTTTT. Translated, it gives CASSTLRSDTANTGELFF.

V gene TRBV6-1 combines with J gene TRBJ1-2; maybe TRBD1 (6 bases). V dropped 2 bases and J dropped 6 bases, with 10 bases sitting between them. CDR1 MNHNS and CDR2 SASEGT come from the germline V gene. CDR3 length: 13 amino acids. The CDR3 reads CASSETGSNGYTF. The CDR3 nucleotides are TGTGCCAGCAGTGAAACAGGGAGCAATGGCTACACCTTC.

The chain recombines TRBV7-2 with TRBJ2-2, with a tentative D call TRBD1 (6 bases). The CDR3 is 15 amino acids. V dropped 1 base and J dropped 4 bases, with 10 bases sitting between them. Germline V lookup: CDR1 SGHTA, CDR2 FQGNSA. The CDR3 region is CASSLGQGSTGELFF. The CDR3 DNA follows: TGTGCCAGCAGCTTAGGCCAGGGGTCCACCGGGGAGCTGTTTTTT.

The chain's CDR3 is CAITGQGSSYEQYF. The CDR3 region has the DNA TGTGCCATCACGGGACAGGGGTCCTCCTACGAGCAGTACTTC. The chain uses TRBV10-3 and TRBJ2-7, with 10 bases lining up with TRBD1. Per germline, CDR1 ENHRY and CDR2 SYGVKD. The CDR3 consists of 14 residues. V lost 7 bases, J lost 0 bases, and 3 bases stayed unmatched.

The V call is TRBV9, the J call TRBJ1-1; a possible D gene is TRBD1 (6 bases). CDR3 size: 14 residues. The V gene lost 5 bases and the J gene lost 1 base, with 12 bases spanning the gap. Germline V CDR1 and CDR2: SGDLS, YYNGEE. The CDR3 bases are TGTGCCAGCAGTGACCCGGGACAGAACACTGAAGCTTTCTTT. Its translation is CASSDPGQNTEAFF.

This chain uses TRBV7-7 with TRBJ2-3; possible D gene TRBD2, 7 bases. CDR1 is SSHAT and CDR2 is FNYEAQ in the germline V gene (reference sequence). The CDR3 has 14 residues. V was trimmed by 0 bases and J by 5 bases, leaving 9 bases between them. DNA for the CDR3: TGTGCCAGCAGCTTAGCGGGAGGGGGAGATACGCAGTATTTT. This codes for CASSLAGGGDTQYF.

The DNA of the CDR3 is TGTGCCACCAGCGGAAACGGTGGGCGAACCATATATTTT. This translates into CATSGNGGRTIYF. This rearrangement joins TRBV15 to TRBJ1-3; D remains ambiguous. CDR3 size: 13 residues. The ends were cut back, 5 bases at V and 10 bases at J, with 15 bases in the middle. Germline values: CDR1 LNHNV, CDR2 YYDKDF (reference sequence).

The J gene is TRBJ2-7, the V gene TRBV28; D may be TRBD2 (5 bases). The germline CDR1 and CDR2 sequences are MDHEN and SYDVKM. The V gene lost 3 bases and the J gene lost 6 bases, with 15 bases spanning the gap. The CDR3 is 14 amino acids. The DNA of the CDR3 is TGTGCCAGCAGTTTGATCGGACTGGGCCGCGAGCAGTACTTC. This gives the protein CASSLIGLGREQYF.

The chain has TRBV15 and TRBJ1-3, with a possible D match to TRBD1 (5 bases). CDR1 and CDR2 (germline): LNHNV, YYDKDF (reference sequence). The ends were cut back, 1 base at V and 4 bases at J, with 17 bases in the middle. The CDR3 runs to 17 residues. This chain's CDR3 is CATSRGGVGLGGNTIYF. The CDR3 DNA sequence: TGTGCCACCAGCAGAGGGGGGGTCGGCCTGGGAGGAAACACCATATATTTT.

The rearrangement joins TRBV30 to TRBJ1-3; 7 positions agree with TRBD1. Germline CDR1 reads GTSNPN; CDR2 reads SVGIG (reference sequence). J was trimmed by 2 bases and V by 7 bases; bases with no gene match: 11. This CDR3 has 15 residues. The CDR3, as DNA: TGTGCCTCGACTAAAAGGGGGACAGCTGGAAACACCATATATTTT. Residues: CASTKRGTAGNTIYF.

This clone was observed once. The V gene is TRBV19, the J gene TRBJ2-7; the match to TRBD2 covers 7 bases. This CDR3 is 14 amino acids long. V lost 7 bases, J lost 6 bases, and 12 bases stayed unmatched. Germline lookup yields CDR1 LNHDA and CDR2 SQIVND (reference sequence). This CDR3 is CASTPTRGGSEQYF. The CDR3 nucleotides are TGTGCCAGTACCCCTACGAGGGGAGGGTCCGAGCAGTACTTC.

V gene TRBV11-2 combines with J gene TRBJ1-1, with TRBD1 identical over 7 bases. There are 15 residues in the CDR3. CDR1 and CDR2 from the germline V gene are SGHAT and FQNNGV. V dropped 5 bases and J dropped 6; count of bases not matched to a gene: 12. Here the CDR3 reads CASSTRQGTFPEAFF. The CDR3 coding sequence is TGTGCCAGCAGCACCCGACAGGGAACTTTCCCTGAAGCTTTCTTT.

The chain employs TRBV19 and TRBJ1-5; 7 bases are shared with TRBD1. Germline V gene lookup returns CDR1 LNHDA and CDR2 SQIVND (reference sequence). There are 14 residues in the CDR3. V dropped 10 bases and J dropped 3; count of bases not matched to a gene: 9. The CDR3, as DNA: TGTGCCACCCAAGACAGGGTTGACAATCAGCCCCAGCATTTT. It yields the protein CATQDRVDNQPQHF. Supplemented by reference TRBV19 and TRBJ1-5, the full variable domain reads DGGITQSPKYLFRKEGQNVTLSCEQNLNHDAMYWYRQDPGQGLRLIYYSQIVNDFQKGDIAEGYSVSREKKESFPLTVTSAQKNPTAFYLCATQDRVDNQPQHFGDGTRLSIL.

The rearrangement joins TRBV19 to TRBJ2-7, with TRBD1 matching over 9 bases. Per the germline V gene, CDR1 is LNHDA and CDR2 is SQIVND (reference sequence). V lost 6 bases and J lost 4; bases outside the gene matches: 4. This CDR3 has 13 residues. The CDR3 spells CASSAGQGYEQYF. DNA of the CDR3: TGTGCCAGTAGCGCCGGACAGGGGTACGAGCAGTACTTC.

The chain links TRBV6-1 to TRBJ2-7; TRBD1 is a possible D gene (5 bases). The CDR3 totals 11 residues. Germline V gene lookup returns CDR1 MNHNS and CDR2 SASEGT. Trimming left V 8 bases short and J 3 bases short, with 8 bases between. CDR3 in amino acids: CASDSYYEQYF. The CDR3 DNA sequence: TGTGCCAGCGACAGTTACTACGAGCAGTACTTC.

CDR3 DNA: TGTGCCAGCAACCCCCGGGGGACCTACGAGCAGTACTTC. Translating it yields CASNPRGTYEQYF. The V gene is TRBV28, the J gene TRBJ2-7; TRBD2 might be the D (6 bases). CDR1 is MDHEN, CDR2 SYDVKM, per germline. The CDR3 consists of 13 residues. The V end was cut by 7 bases, the J end by 2 bases, with 12 bases between.

This clone was seen many times. Other nucleotide sequences from this sample produce the same CDR3. The J gene is TRBJ2-1, the V gene TRBV5-1; tentatively, D is TRBD2 (6 bases). V dropped 2 bases and J dropped 2 bases, with 8 bases sitting between them. The germline V gene encodes CDR1 SGHRS and CDR2 YFSETQ. The CDR3 runs 14 residues. CDR3 bases: TGCGCCAGCAGCTTTAGCGGAGCCTACAATGAGCAGTTCTTC. It yields the protein CASSFSGAYNEQFF.

This clone occurred a few times. V gene TRBV5-6 combines with J gene TRBJ2-7, with 9 bases identical to TRBD2. The CDR3 covers 15 residues. Germline CDR1 is SGHDT and CDR2 is YYEEEE. The trim removed 5 bases at V and 5 bases at J, leaving 11 bases unmatched. CDR3 sequence reads: CASRNWREGRDEQYF. In DNA form, the CDR3 reads TGTGCCAGCAGAAATTGGCGGGAGGGCCGAGACGAGCAGTACTTC.

The chain employs TRBV11-1 and TRBJ1-1, with D uncertain. The V and J ends lost 3 bases and 5 bases respectively, with 13 bases between them. This CDR3 spans 14 amino acids. CDR1 is SGHAT and CDR2 is FQDESV in the germline V gene (reference sequence). The CDR3 DNA reads as TGTGCCAGCAGCTTTAAGTCCCCGCGGACTGAAGCTTTCTTT. Amino acid sequence: CASSFKSPRTEAFF.

The gene calls are TRBV27 and TRBJ2-5; D is perhaps TRBD2 (5 bases). This CDR3 has 15 amino acids. V lost 0 bases, J lost 1 base, and 9 bases lay in between. Germline loops: CDR1 MNHEY, CDR2 SMNVEV (reference sequence). CDR3 region: CASSLSRASQETQYF. Written as DNA, the CDR3 is TGTGCCAGCAGTTTATCGCGGGCTTCCCAAGAGACCCAGTACTTC.

V usage is TRBV14 and J usage is TRBJ2-7; 8 nucleotides line up with TRBD1. CDR3 size: 14 residues. After removal of 5 bases from V and 3 bases from J, the junction contained 6 bases not matched to a gene. The germline V gene has CDR1 SGHDN and CDR2 FVKESK. The CDR3 coding sequence is TGTGCCAGCAGCATCGGGACAGGTCTCTACGAGCAGTACTTC. Encoded protein: CASSIGTGLYEQYF.